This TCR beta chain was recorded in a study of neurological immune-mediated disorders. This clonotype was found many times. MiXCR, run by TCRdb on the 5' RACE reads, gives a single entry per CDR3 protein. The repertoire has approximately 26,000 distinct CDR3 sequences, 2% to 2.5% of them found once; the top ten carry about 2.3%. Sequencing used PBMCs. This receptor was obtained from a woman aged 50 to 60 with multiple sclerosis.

CDR3 in amino acids: CASSYVADTQYF. The CDR3 DNA is TGTGCCAGCAGTTACGTCGCAGATACGCAGTATTTT. The chain uses TRBV6-6 and TRBJ2-3; D gene ambiguous. The germline V gene encodes CDR1 MNHNY and CDR2 SVGAGI (reference sequence). Trimming took off 2 bases at V and 4 bases at J, with 4 bases between the two ends. The CDR3 extends over 12 amino acids.